This T cell receptor (beta chain) stems from a study of shared clonotypes between healthy human individuals. The protocol was immunoSEQ multiplex PCR, while the TCRdb copy is restricted to in-frame clones and leaves out a portion. The table includes roughly 650,000 clones, more than 95% detected once. Germline V gene sequence: CDR1 SGHNT, CDR2 YYREEE (reference sequence). CDR3 length: 17 amino acids. The ends lost 5 bases at V and 1 base at J; junction bases unmatched: 13. The source is a woman aged 25-40 years in good health. Sequencing used naive CD4+ T cells sorted from blood. As to subset: CD45RA+ positively selected. The V and J genes are TRBV5-4 and TRBJ2-7, with 9 nucleotides matching TRBD1. CDR3 coding DNA: TGTGCCAGCAGGCCGACTCCGGGACAGGGAGCGTCCTACGAGCAGTACTTC. It encodes CASRPTPGQGASYEQYF.